What follows is one T cell receptor (beta chain) and its context. Assay: immunoSEQ multiplex PCR; the TCRdb copy retains only in-frame clones and omits some. The data contain under 350,000 clones, roughly 91% of them seen just once; the ten biggest clones take up approximately 2%. The data were taken from a study of blood T cell repertoires in COVID-19. The TCR was taken from a woman in her sixties who had recovered from COVID-19. What was sequenced was PBMCs or T cells enriched from blood (not recorded which).

As DNA, the CDR3 is TGTGCCAGCAGCTTAGCAGCGGGAGGGACAGATACGCAGTATTTT. Translating gives CASSLAAGGTDTQYF. This chain connects TRBV7-2 to TRBJ2-3; 10 bases are shared with TRBD2. Germline V gene data show CDR1 as SGHTA and CDR2 as FQGNSA. Losses at the gene ends were 0 bases for V and 3 bases for J; bases not matched to a gene: 0. The CDR3 runs to 15 residues.